This note documents a single TCR beta chain sequence. The study recruited healthy Caucasian donors from Russia who were aged roughly 6 to 95. This sample was taken from a study of blood T cells in healthy people across ages. Using a J-beta primer mix together with a sample-barcoded 5' primer, a second PCR was run for roughly 7 to 12 cycles. TCRdb passed the 5' RACE reads through MiXCR, listing each CDR3 protein once. The sample lists about 640,000 distinct CDR3 sequences; approximately 50% were seen once. Germline-derived CDR1 and CDR2 are SGHRS and YFSETQ. CDR3 length equals 14 residues. Between the trimmed V and J ends, which lost 4 bases and 1 base, there was a span of 11 bases.

The source of this sequence is a man aged 55 to 69 in good health. The chain recombines TRBV5-1 with TRBJ1-1; unclear D gene. The source material was blood. CDR3 region: CASSRMTGNTEAFF. CDR3 in DNA: TGCGCCAGCAGCCGGATGACCGGGAACACTGAAGCTTTCTTT.